The sequence of this TCR beta chain was determined in a study of T cells in Graves' hyperthyroidism and ophthalmopathy. The sample holds many counts of this clonotype. Amplification of TCR beta CDR3 regions used RNA as the template. HTBI primers were used for first-round RT-PCR of the TCR CDR3. TCRdb used MiXCR to reprocess the multiplex PCR reads, holding one entry per CDR3 protein. The repertoire has 300,000 or so distinct CDR3 sequences, roughly 20% of them found once; the top ten carry 49%. Germline-derived CDR1 and CDR2 are MNHNS and SASEGT. The CDR3 is 15 residues long. The J segment lost 6 bases and the V segment lost 6 bases, leaving 10 bases of the junction unmatched.

The clonotype originates from a woman aged 45-60 years with Graves' hyperthyroidism. Material for sequencing was blood. V is TRBV6-1 and J is TRBJ2-3; 9 bases map to TRBD2. CDR3 region: CASSPQLAGMDTQYF. Here the CDR3 DNA reads TGTGCCAGCAGCCCCCAACTAGCGGGTATGGATACGCAGTATTTT.